This paragraph reports one TCR beta chain. Which antigen it targets is not known. Taken with the paper, the label for time point translates to: baseline before first vaccination. Vaccinee samples were obtained from the UK trials COV001 and COV002, which included a single-blind randomized controlled phase 2/3 trial of AZD1222 (ChAdOx1 nCoV-19) in healthy adults. Trial participant PBMC samples were collected at day 0 and day 28 after the second dose for TCRbeta chain sequencing. The data derive from a study of T cell responses to AZD1222 COVID-19 vaccine (dated by TCRdb to the early 2020s). For context, the study as a whole: TCR sequencing covered over 230 trial participants: 200 to 220 given two doses of AZD1222 and 26 given two doses of MenACWY control vaccine. Enrollment into the trials was organized by age into subgroups of 18-55, 56-69 and 70-plus years, and those subgroups contained approximately 160, 26 and 62 TCR-sequenced participants, respectively.

Study-level results and caveats: Conclusions about previously exposed vaccinees are limited because only six or seven AZD1222 recipients were SARS-CoV-2 seropositive at baseline. Participants were mostly white British, with more females than males. The authors suggested clonal diversity may have been underestimated. Spike-specific TCR breadth and depth rose significantly after two AZD1222 doses compared with day 0 and with MenACWY recipients. Reportedly, close to half of the unique spike-specific TCRs recognized epitopes lying outside the regions that are mutated in the B.1.351 and B.1.1.7 variants. CD4 TCRs associated with the vaccine covered the entire spike protein, and the dominant responses were in regions 160-218 and 743-854. No day 14 peak-response samples were available, so repertoires were characterized only after the peak T cell response. The 56-69-year group was small, and its depth increase did not reach significance, likely because of low power.

The CDR3 regions of human TCRbeta chains were analyzed by immunosequencing. As for the original processing: TCRs in the repertoires were compared against a reference library of SARS-CoV-2-specific TCRs that had been generated with the MIRA antigen-specificity platform. Breadth meant the fraction of unique TCRs that were SARS-CoV-2-associated, whereas depth meant the fraction of total T cells that were SARS-CoV-2-associated. Using the MIRA data, each spike-specific TCR was mapped to the spike region that the TCR reacts to and placed in a CD4 or CD8 class. Log10-transformed breadth and depth values were compared by one-way ANOVA with Sidak's multiple comparisons tests. Drawn from immuneACCESS, this table holds only the in-frame rearrangements with V and J called that TCRdb kept. Clones are partly lost; checked studies trace under half to an unresolved V gene and leave the rest unexplained. V, J and clone size derive from that table, while D and trimming were established from the DNA sequence. This sample's table contains about 140,000 clones. The ten largest clones capture 2.2% of the sample.

This clonotype was obtained from an adult in good health. Sequencing was carried out using peripheral blood.

CDR3 region: CASSLGQGASSTDTQYF. The sequence in DNA is TGTGCCAGCAGCTTAGGACAGGGGGCCTCTAGCACAGATACGCAGTATTTT. The chain couples TRBV11-3 to TRBJ2-3; TRBD1 lines up with 10 middle nucleotides. CDR1 and CDR2 (SGHNT, YENEEA) derive from the germline V gene. For this chain, trimming is 1 base at the V end and 0 bases at the J end, and the number of junction bases without a gene match is 4. The CDR3 goes from the cysteine to the phenylalanine over 17 residues. Of all the DNA, just the CDR3 is kept, 51 bases in frame from base 1.